This entry lists 27 T cell receptor beta chains sequenced from one sample in a study of blood T cells in healthy people across ages. Primed by a sample-barcoded 5' primer and a J-beta primer mix, a second PCR proceeded for about 6 to 12 cycles. From the 5' RACE reads, TCRdb called clonotypes with MiXCR, one entry per CDR3 protein. The repertoire consists of about 1.4 million distinct CDR3 sequences, with around 55% occurring once and the leading ten covering 6.7%. The sample taken for sequencing was blood. The receptors stem from a man between 18 and 35 years old in good health.

The J gene is TRBJ2-5, the V gene TRBV20-1; no clear D. Between the trimmed V and J ends, which lost 4 bases and 2 bases, there was a span of 5 bases. Germline V CDR1 and CDR2: DFQATT, SNEGSKA (reference sequence). The CDR3 has 11 amino acids. Written as DNA, the CDR3 is TGCAGTGCTACGGAACAAGAGACCCAGTACTTC. This sequence encodes CSATEQETQYF.

The rearrangement joins TRBV4-2 to TRBJ2-7; perhaps TRBD2 as D (6 bases). Trimming pared 6 bases from V and 6 bases from J, leaving 18 bases between. Germline V gives CDR1 LGHNA, CDR2 YNFKEQ. The CDR3 runs 14 residues. CDR3 sequence (DNA): TGTGCCAGCAGTCGCGACTTGCGGGAACCCGAGCAGTACTTC. This sequence encodes CASSRDLREPEQYF.

The chain links TRBV10-3 to TRBJ2-2, with 8 bases fitting TRBD1. J lost 5 bases, V lost 5 bases, and 16 bases had no gene match. Germline V gives CDR1 ENHRY, CDR2 SYGVKD. The CDR3 contains 18 residues. This CDR3 is CAISPREGQGRQTGELFF. The CDR3 DNA reads TGTGCCATCAGTCCTAGGGAAGGACAGGGAAGACAGACCGGGGAGCTGTTTTTT.

The chain has TRBV5-5 and TRBJ2-1; the D gene is possibly TRBD1 (6 bases). The CDR3 has 14 residues. Germline V gene sequence: CDR1 SGHKS, CDR2 YYEKEE (reference sequence). Trimming removed 4 bases at V and 0 bases at J, with 8 bases between. CDR3 sequence: CASSLGHSYNEQFF. The CDR3 region has the DNA TGTGCCAGCAGCCTGGGACACTCCTACAATGAGCAGTTCTTC. Combining the CDR3 with reference TRBV5-5 and TRBJ2-1 gives the whole variable domain DAGVTQSPTHLIKTRGQQVTLRCSPISGHKSVSWYQQVLGQGPQFIFQYYEKEERGRGNFPDRFSARQFPNYSSELNVNALLLGDSALYLCASSLGHSYNEQFFGPGTRLTVL.

Concerning this clonotype itself: The germline gene is not matched at one end of the junction; a read error may be the cause. DNA of the CDR3: TGTGCCAGCAGCTTCCGGGGTGAAGATACGCGGTATTTT. It codes for CASSFRGEDTRYF. V gene TRBV5-6 combines with J gene TRBJ2-3; the D gene is possibly TRBD2 (5 bases). Germline assignment: CDR1 SGHDT and CDR2 YYEEEE. The CDR3 has 13 residues.

This rearrangement joins TRBV7-2 to TRBJ1-4; possibly TRBD1 for D (5 bases). V was trimmed by 1 base and J by 5 bases, leaving 11 bases between them. The CDR3 extends over 15 amino acids. Germline CDR1 reads SGHTA; CDR2 reads FQGNSA. CDR3 nucleotide sequence: TGTGCCAGCAGCTTAGACAGGCCCGGAAATGAAAAACTGTTTTTT. Amino acids: CASSLDRPGNEKLFF.

With regard to this clonotype: Germline and junction disagree at one end, which may indicate a read error. V gene TRBV6-5 combines with J gene TRBJ1-2, with unresolved D. Germline lookup yields CDR1 MNHEY and CDR2 SVGAGI. The CDR3 covers 13 residues. CDR3 sequence reads: CTSSYSDSYGYTF. The DNA of the CDR3 is TGTACCAGCAGTTACTCCGATAGCTATGGCTACACCTTC.

A few counts support this clonotype. The V call is TRBV7-9, the J call TRBJ1-4; D is ambiguous. Deletions cut 8 bases from V and 0 bases from J, with 7 bases between. Germline CDR1 is SEHNR and CDR2 is FQNEAQ (reference sequence). The CDR3 covers 13 residues. For the CDR3, the DNA is TGTGCCAGCCAGCTTTCAACTAATGAAAAACTGTTTTTT. This sequence encodes CASQLSTNEKLFF. Full variable domain (missing parts from reference TRBV7-9 and TRBJ1-4): DTGVSQNPRHKITKRGQNVTFRCDPISEHNRLYWYRQTLGQGPEFLTYFQNEAQLEKSRLLSDRFSAERPKGSFSTLEIQRTEQGDSAMYLCASQLSTNEKLFFGSGTQLSVL.

In this sample, this clonotype turned up a few times. This may stem from a read error, because a much larger clone lies one nucleotide away. The CDR3 reads CASSFGQSHEQYF. As DNA, the CDR3 is TGTGCCAGCAGTTTCGGACAGTCCCACGAGCAGTACTTC. This chain uses TRBV28 with TRBJ2-7, with a tentative D call TRBD1 (6 bases). Germline assignment: CDR1 MDHEN and CDR2 SYDVKM. The germline V and J ends were trimmed by 3 bases and 5 bases, with 11 bases remaining between them. CDR3 length: 13 residues.

J is TRBJ2-3 and V is TRBV20-1; D is uncertain. The germline V gene encodes CDR1 DFQATT and CDR2 SNEGSKA (reference sequence). Trimming took 7 bases from V and 6 from J, leaving 5 bases between them. The CDR3 is made up of 9 amino acids. The CDR3 coding sequence is TGCAGTGTCTCGGATACGCAGTATTTT. Its translation is CSVSDTQYF.

The chain joins TRBV5-1 to TRBJ2-4; D gene uncertain. V gave up 4 bases and J gave up 13 bases, with 18 bases separating them. Germline V CDR1 and CDR2: SGHRS, YFSETQ. The length of the CDR3 is 13 residues. CDR3 sequence: CASSGMGSQEQYF. Here the CDR3 DNA reads TGCGCCAGCAGCGGGATGGGGTCTCAAGAGCAGTACTTC.

This clonotype was counted only a few times. As DNA, the CDR3 is TGCAGCGTTGCCCGGGACAGGGGACCGGAAGAGCAGTACTTC. It translates to CSVARDRGPEEQYF. This chain uses TRBV29-1 with TRBJ2-5; 10 positions match TRBD1. Trimming cost V 4 bases and J 11 bases; bases outside gene matches: 13. Germline-derived CDR1 and CDR2 are SQVTM and ANQGSEA. The CDR3 extends over 14 amino acids.

The J gene is TRBJ2-4, the V gene TRBV28, with D possibly TRBD1 on 5 matching bases. This CDR3 region has 14 residues. The germline CDR1 and CDR2 sequences are MDHEN and SYDVKM. Trimming took 6 bases from V and 8 from J, leaving 17 bases between them. For the CDR3, the DNA is TGTGCCAGCAGCACCCCAAAAAGGGGATACATTCAGTACTTC. Translating it yields CASSTPKRGYIQYF.

This clonotype occurred a few times. The chain couples TRBV29-1 to TRBJ1-2, with D tentatively TRBD1 (5 bases). There are 13 residues in the CDR3. Looked up from germline, CDR1 is SQVTM and CDR2 is ANQGSEA. Trimming shortened V by 4 bases and J by 6 bases, and 15 bases separated the two germline ends. CDR3 coding DNA: TGCAGCGTTGTTTATGGGGGATTTGATGGCTACACCTTC. The encoded protein is CSVVYGGFDGYTF.

In this sample, this clonotype turned up a few times. J is TRBJ2-7 and V is TRBV7-9, with D maybe TRBD2 (5 bases). Trimming left V 2 bases short and J 6 bases short, with 11 bases between. The CDR3 is made up of 13 amino acids. The germline CDR1 and CDR2 sequences are SEHNR and FQNEAQ (reference sequence). DNA of the CDR3: TGTGCCAGCAGCTTAATAGGGAGAGGCGAGCAGTACTTC. Translation: CASSLIGRGEQYF. The full variable domain, in which reference TRBV7-9 and TRBJ2-7 provide the parts outside the CDR3, is DTGVSQNPRHKITKRGQNVTFRCDPISEHNRLYWYRQTLGQGPEFLTYFQNEAQLEKSRLLSDRFSAERPKGSFSTLEIQRTEQGDSAMYLCASSLIGRGEQYFGPGTRLTVT.

This clonotype occurred a few times. The V and J genes are TRBV29-1 and TRBJ2-1; the match to TRBD2 covers 11 bases. Trimming cost V 8 bases and J 8 bases; bases outside gene matches: 11. Per germline, CDR1 SQVTM and CDR2 ANQGSEA. The CDR3 runs to 14 residues. CDR3 sequence: CSSRLAGGPDEQFF. CDR3 coding DNA: TGCAGCTCCCGCCTAGCGGGGGGTCCGGATGAGCAGTTCTTC.

V and J are TRBV6-5 and TRBJ1-2; D perhaps matches TRBD1 (5 bases). V lost 0 bases, J lost 6 bases, and 14 bases lay in between. The CDR3 runs to 15 residues. Looked up from germline, CDR1 is MNHEY and CDR2 is SVGAGI. The chain's CDR3 is CASSYSGRVLDGYTF. Here the CDR3 DNA reads TGTGCCAGCAGTTACTCGGGCAGGGTTTTAGATGGCTACACCTTC.

This chain uses TRBV29-1 with TRBJ1-1, with unresolved D. Germline values: CDR1 SQVTM, CDR2 ANQGSEA. CDR3 length: 12 residues. V gave up 4 bases and J gave up 5 bases, with 11 bases separating them. Here the CDR3 DNA reads TGCAGCGTTGTACTCCAGGATACTGAAGCTTTCTTT. This sequence encodes CSVVLQDTEAFF.

In this sample, this clonotype turned up a few times. The chain carries TRBV29-1 and TRBJ2-3; possibly TRBD1 for D (6 bases). Trimming stripped 6 bases from V and 0 bases from J, with 10 bases between. The CDR3 is 13 residues long. CDR1 SQVTM and CDR2 ANQGSEA come from the germline V gene. The CDR3 sequence is CSVWTDSTDTQYF. Written as DNA, the CDR3 is TGCAGCGTATGGACAGACAGCACAGATACGCAGTATTTT.

The rearrangement links TRBV20-1 to TRBJ2-1; TRBD2 aligns across 13 bases. CDR1 is DFQATT and CDR2 is SNEGSKA in the germline V gene (reference sequence). This CDR3 spans 24 amino acids. V was pared by 3 bases and J by 7 bases, with 33 bases of the junction left unmatched. CDR3 region: CSARISSLGRTSGGQWDLRNEQFF. The CDR3 DNA follows: TGCAGTGCTAGGATTAGTAGTTTGGGCCGGACTAGCGGGGGACAATGGGACTTGCGGAATGAGCAGTTCTTC.

This clonotype has a handful of counts. The V and J genes are TRBV7-9 and TRBJ2-3; D remains unclear. This CDR3 comprises 12 residues. V was trimmed by 6 bases and J by 6 bases, leaving 10 bases between them. Germline CDR1 reads SEHNR; CDR2 reads FQNEAQ (reference sequence). The CDR3 DNA is TGTGCCAGCAGGATCGGTTTGGATACGCAGTATTTT. Its translation is CASRIGLDTQYF.

V gene TRBV4-1 combines with J gene TRBJ2-2, with TRBD2 matching 13 bases. Trimming took 1 base from V and 5 from J; bases not matched to a gene: 7. In germline, CDR1 is MGHRA, CDR2 YSYEKL. The CDR3 totals 18 residues. CDR3 amino acids: CASSQGRLAGGRTGELFF. The CDR3 nucleotides read TGCGCCAGCAGCCAAGGACGACTAGCGGGAGGACGGACCGGGGAGCTGTTTTTT.

As for this clonotype: A much more abundant neighbour one base away suggests this may be a read error. The chain links TRBV6-4 to TRBJ2-3, with 8 bases identical to TRBD2. Germline V gene sequence: CDR1 MRHNA, CDR2 SNTAGT. V shed 2 bases and J 7 bases; nucleotides not matched to a gene: 8. CDR3 length: 15 residues. CDR3 nucleotides: TGTGCCAGCAGTGACGGAGCGGGAGAGGGGAATACGCAGTATTTT. The encoded protein is CASSDGAGEGNTQYF.

This clonotype showed up just a few times. The chain carries TRBV27 and TRBJ2-7, with D unresolved. CDR1 is MNHEY, CDR2 SMNVEV, per germline (reference sequence). The CDR3 is made up of 13 amino acids. V lost 7 bases and J 1 base, leaving 11 bases between the germline ends. As DNA, the CDR3 is TGTGCCAGCATCCCAGCCGGATCCTACGAGCAGTACTTC. Translated: CASIPAGSYEQYF.

The chain employs TRBV6-2 or TRBV6-3 and TRBJ2-7; D remains unclear. V lost 2 bases, J lost 2 bases, and 10 bases lay in between. Germline V lookup: CDR1 MNHEY, CDR2 SVGEGT. This CDR3 region has 14 residues. The CDR3 nucleotides are TGTGCCAGCAGTTACCCGCTCTCCACCTACGAGCAGTACTTC. Its protein is CASSYPLSTYEQYF.

The V gene is TRBV12-3 or TRBV12-4, the J gene TRBJ1-5; 8 bases are shared with TRBD1. With 4 bases clipped from V and 0 bases from J, the junction kept 8 bases outside the gene matches. The CDR3 runs to 17 residues. The CDR3 DNA follows: TGTGCCAGCAGTTCGGCAGGGGGCGGATATAGCAATCAGCCCCAGCATTTT. It codes for CASSSAGGGYSNQPQHF.

This clonotype was seen a few times. This chain joins TRBV20-1 and TRBJ1-6, with D perhaps TRBD1 (5 bases). V lost 4 bases and J lost 10, with 23 bases in between. The CDR3 runs to 16 residues. Germline loops: CDR1 DFQATT, CDR2 SNEGSKA (reference sequence). The CDR3 protein is CSANVQGRGGGSPLHF. The CDR3 DNA reads as TGCAGTGCTAACGTTCAAGGCCGGGGGGGTGGGTCACCCCTCCACTTT.